Listed below are T cell receptor beta chains from one sample, sequenced in a study of breast tumors, draining lymph nodes, adjacent tissues. A single record per CDR3 protein comes from TCRdb applying MiXCR to the multiplex PCR reads. The repertoire holds fewer than 90,000 distinct CDR3 sequences, approximately 30% seen once, with 8.1% in the top ten. Material: axillary lymph node tissue. The receptors were sampled from a female donor with breast cancer. Some clones in this sample may be carry-over from other donors' samples. CDR3s include the opening cysteine and the closing phenylalanine or tryptophan. A D gene is named only where the DNA matches it firmly. Clone size is not always given. Where it is, it says once, few, many or a class for expanded clones.

j_gene: TRBJ2-5; v_gene: TRBV28; abundance: few; d_gene: .; CDR3aa: CASSFLPRETQYF; CDR3nt: TGTGCCAGCAGTTTTCTCCCGAGGGAGACCCAGTACTTC
j_gene: TRBJ2-3; v_gene: TRBV29-1; abundance: .; d_gene: .; CDR3aa: CSVCGGILPTSSTSGRADTQYF; CDR3nt: .
j_gene: TRBJ1-2; v_gene: TRBV6-2/TRBV6-3; abundance: many; d_gene: .; CDR3aa: CASRAETNYGYTF; CDR3nt: TGTGCCAGCAGGGCCGAAACCAACTATGGCTACACCTTC
j_gene: TRBJ2-3; v_gene: TRBV20-1; abundance: many; d_gene: TRBD2; CDR3aa: CSAPSDTSGDTDTQYF; CDR3nt: TGCAGTGCCCCGTCTGATACTAGCGGGGACACAGATACGCAGTATTTT
j_gene: TRBJ2-7; v_gene: TRBV2; abundance: medium-sized; d_gene: .; CDR3aa: CASSTGPEQYF; CDR3nt: TGTGCCAGCAGTACAGGGCCCGAGCAGTACTTC
j_gene: TRBJ2-1; v_gene: TRBV5-1; abundance: many; d_gene: TRBD2; CDR3aa: CASSSGTSGSPTRVYNEQFF; CDR3nt: TGCGCCAGCAGCTCTGGGACTAGCGGGAGTCCAACTAGGGTATACAATGAGCAGTTCTTC
j_gene: TRBJ2-1; v_gene: TRBV30; abundance: many; d_gene: TRBD2; CDR3aa: CAWSEASGLYNEQFF; CDR3nt: TGTGCCTGGAGCGAAGCTAGCGGCCTTTACAATGAGCAGTTCTTC
j_gene: TRBJ2-7; v_gene: TRBV7-2; abundance: many; d_gene: .; CDR3aa: CASSFAGTQPTYEQYF; CDR3nt: TGTGCCAGCAGTTTCGCCGGGACGCAACCCACCTACGAGCAGTACTTC
j_gene: TRBJ1-2; v_gene: TRBV7-2; abundance: .; d_gene: .; CDR3aa: CANSLDPLITGWGNYGYTF; CDR3nt: TGTGCCAACAGCTTAGACCCCTTAATTACGGGGTGGGGTAACTATGGCTACACCTTC
j_gene: TRBJ2-7; v_gene: TRBV4-2; abundance: many; d_gene: TRBD2; CDR3aa: CASSQRSGGTHAGGYEQYF; CDR3nt: TGTGCCAGCAGCCAAAGGTCAGGCGGGACCCACGCCGGGGGGTACGAGCAGTACTTC
j_gene: TRBJ2-1; v_gene: TRBV6-5; abundance: many; d_gene: TRBD2; CDR3aa: CASRPLAGGYNEQFF; CDR3nt: TGTGCCAGCAGACCTCTAGCGGGAGGGTACAATGAGCAGTTCTTC
j_gene: TRBJ1-1; v_gene: TRBV4-3; abundance: few; d_gene: .; CDR3aa: CASSQEYRSWWTEAFF; CDR3nt: TGCGCCAGCAGCCAAGAGTACAGGTCTTGGTGGACTGAAGCTTTCTTT
j_gene: TRBJ2-1; v_gene: TRBV6-5; abundance: many; d_gene: .; CDR3aa: CASSSIFIGVDEQFF; CDR3nt: TGTGCCAGCAGTTCAATCTTTATCGGTGTAGATGAGCAGTTCTTC
j_gene: TRBJ1-5; v_gene: TRBV6-2/TRBV6-3; abundance: many; d_gene: .; CDR3aa: CASSSLGNQPQHF; CDR3nt: TGTGCCAGCAGCTCCCTGGGGAATCAGCCCCAGCATTTT
j_gene: TRBJ2-3; v_gene: TRBV6-5; abundance: many; d_gene: TRBD2; CDR3aa: CASSPGTSGRDTQYF; CDR3nt: TGTGCCAGCAGTCCCGGGACTAGCGGGAGGGATACGCAGTATTTT
j_gene: TRBJ2-6; v_gene: TRBV9; abundance: .; d_gene: .; CDR3aa: CASSTGTGANVLTF; CDR3nt: TGTGCCAGCAGTACCGGGACAGGGGCCAACGTCCTGACTTTC